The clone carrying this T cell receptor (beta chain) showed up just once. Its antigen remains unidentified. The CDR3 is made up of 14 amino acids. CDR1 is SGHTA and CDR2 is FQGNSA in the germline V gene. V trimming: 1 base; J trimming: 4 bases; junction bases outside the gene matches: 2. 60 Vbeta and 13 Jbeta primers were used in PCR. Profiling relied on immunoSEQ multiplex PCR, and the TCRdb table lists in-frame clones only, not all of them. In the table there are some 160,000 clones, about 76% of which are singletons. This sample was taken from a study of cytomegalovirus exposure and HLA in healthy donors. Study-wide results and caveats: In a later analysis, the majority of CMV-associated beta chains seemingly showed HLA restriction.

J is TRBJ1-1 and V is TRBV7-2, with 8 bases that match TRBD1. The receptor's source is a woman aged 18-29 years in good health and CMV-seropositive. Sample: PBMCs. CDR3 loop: CASSLGTGPTEAFF. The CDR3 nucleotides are TGTGCCAGCAGCTTAGGGACAGGGCCCACTGAAGCTTTCTTT.